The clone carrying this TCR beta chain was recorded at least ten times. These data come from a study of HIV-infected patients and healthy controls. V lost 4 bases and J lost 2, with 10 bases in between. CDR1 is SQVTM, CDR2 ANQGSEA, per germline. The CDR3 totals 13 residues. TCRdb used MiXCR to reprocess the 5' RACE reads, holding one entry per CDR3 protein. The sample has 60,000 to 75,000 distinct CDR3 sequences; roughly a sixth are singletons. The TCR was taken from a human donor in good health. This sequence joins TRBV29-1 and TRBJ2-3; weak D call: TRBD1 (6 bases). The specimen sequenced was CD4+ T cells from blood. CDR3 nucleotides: TGCAGCGTTGTGGGACAAACCACAGATACGCAGTATTTT. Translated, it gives CSVVGQTTDTQYF.